These 28 T cell receptor beta chains share one sample of origin, sequenced in a study of long-term antiretroviral therapy in people with HIV. Sequencing relied on immunoSEQ assay v3.0, run at survey level. TCRdb's copy holds only in-frame clones and misses some; the assay was immunoSEQ multiplex PCR. Of 25,000 to 30,000 clones listed, over 70% were seen once; the top ten hold under 7%. The specimen was unsorted PBMCs, collected 1.1 years before starting antiretroviral therapy. These receptors originate from a woman in her twenties or thirties with HIV.

This clone was recorded only once. This chain connects TRBV6-5 to TRBJ2-3; TRBD2 might be the D (6 bases). Germline V gene lookup returns CDR1 MNHEY and CDR2 SVGAGI. The CDR3 is 14 residues long. Trimming took 6 bases from V and 7 from J, leaving 17 bases between them. DNA for the CDR3: TGTGCCAGCAGGCAACGGGACTCCTCATATACGCAGTATTTT. Translation gives CASRQRDSSYTQYF.

This chain connects TRBV6-5 to TRBJ1-1, with TRBD1 matching 8 bases. Germline V gene lookup returns CDR1 MNHEY and CDR2 SVGAGI. CDR3 length equals 14 residues. Germline trimming cut 7 bases from V and 1 base from J; bases unmatched to any gene: 5. DNA for the CDR3: TGTGCCAGCACCTACGGACAGGGGAACACTGAAGCTTTCTTT. It yields the protein CASTYGQGNTEAFF.

This clone was counted only a few times. V gene TRBV19 combines with J gene TRBJ1-6; a weak D match, TRBD1 (5 bases). The CDR3 sequence is 14 residues long. V was cut by 9 bases and J by 6 bases, with 15 bases left in between. Germline CDR1 and CDR2: LNHDA and SQIVND (reference sequence). The CDR3 reads CASSSGTVNSPLHF. The CDR3 DNA reads TGTGCCAGCAGCTCCGGGACGGTTAATTCACCCCTCCACTTT.

The rearrangement joins TRBV15 to TRBJ1-4; D is ambiguous. This CDR3 contains 15 residues. Per the germline V gene, CDR1 is LNHNV and CDR2 is YYDKDF (reference sequence). V was clipped by 6 bases and J by 0 bases, with 11 bases between them. The CDR3 sequence: CATSKDLATNEKLFF. The CDR3 DNA follows: TGTGCCACCAGTAAGGACCTCGCAACTAATGAAAAACTGTTTTTT.

The sample holds one count of this clone. This chain links TRBV27 with TRBJ2-1; D is ambiguous. Trimming shortened V by 3 bases and J by 5 bases, and 11 bases separated the two germline ends. This CDR3 is built from 14 residues. Germline CDR1 and CDR2: MNHEY and SMNVEV (reference sequence). The CDR3 protein is CASSLWASDNEQFF. In DNA, the CDR3 is TGTGCCAGCAGTTTGTGGGCTTCGGACAATGAGCAGTTCTTC.

V and J are TRBV18 and TRBJ1-5, with TRBD1 matching 7 bases. This CDR3 has 15 residues. The germline CDR1 and CDR2 sequences are KGHSH and LQKENI. V trimming: 3 bases; J trimming: 5 bases; junction bases outside the gene matches: 7. The DNA of the CDR3 is TGTGCCAGCTCACCCCGGGACAGCAAGGATCAGCCCCAGCATTTT. Protein: CASSPRDSKDQPQHF.

The chain has TRBV11-1 and TRBJ1-1, with D unclear. Germline V gene data show CDR1 as SGHAT and CDR2 as FQDESV (reference sequence). V shed 3 bases and J shed 1 base, with 3 bases lying between them. The CDR3 is made up of 12 amino acids. The CDR3 loop reads CASSFGNTEAFF. The CDR3 bases are TGTGCCAGCAGCTTCGGGAACACTGAAGCTTTCTTT.

The chain uses TRBV30 and TRBJ2-2; D is perhaps TRBD1 (5 bases). CDR1 is GTSNPN and CDR2 is SVGIG in the germline V gene (reference sequence). The CDR3 is made up of 14 amino acids. The V end was cut by 1 base, the J end by 2 bases, with 8 bases between. CDR3: CAWSGTINTGELFF. DNA for the CDR3: TGTGCCTGGAGTGGGACAATAAACACCGGGGAGCTGTTTTTT.

The rearrangement links TRBV7-2 to TRBJ1-1; maybe TRBD1 (5 bases). Germline CDR1 is SGHTA and CDR2 is FQGNSA. The CDR3 is 13 amino acids. Deletions cut 4 bases from V and 11 bases from J, with 17 bases between. This chain's CDR3 is CASSSTSGLWAFF. The CDR3 DNA follows: TGTGCCAGCAGCTCAACCTCAGGGCTTTGGGCTTTCTTT.

This clone has just one count. The V and J genes are TRBV2 and TRBJ1-1; no firm D call. The V and J ends lost 6 bases and 4 bases respectively, with 9 bases between them. The germline CDR1 and CDR2 sequences are SNHLY and FYNNEI. CDR3 length: 12 amino acids. Here the CDR3 DNA reads TGTGCCAGCAGCGTTAAATCCACTGAAGCTTTCTTT. Translation: CASSVKSTEAFF.

This chain uses TRBV6-6 with TRBJ1-1, with 7 bases lining up with TRBD1. Germline CDR1 reads MNHNY; CDR2 reads SVGAGI (reference sequence). Unmatched junction bases numbered 4, after V lost 6 bases and J lost 0 bases. This CDR3 has 14 residues. The CDR3 sequence is CASSLGGLNTEAFF. CDR3 sequence (DNA): TGTGCCAGCAGCCTAGGGGGCTTGAACACTGAAGCTTTCTTT.

This clone was seen more than once but under ten times. This chain links TRBV6-1 with TRBJ2-1; possible D gene TRBD1, 6 bases. Germline V gene data show CDR1 as MNHNS and CDR2 as SASEGT. Trimming stripped 7 bases from V and 2 bases from J, with 12 bases between. This CDR3 is built from 14 residues. This chain's CDR3 is CASTRGTPYNEQFF. CDR3 DNA: TGTGCCAGCACTAGGGGGACACCCTACAATGAGCAGTTCTTC.

The chain combines TRBV7-9 with TRBJ1-4, with unresolved D. V lost 5 bases to trimming and J lost 0 bases, with 13 bases between them. Germline V gene sequence: CDR1 SEHNR, CDR2 FQNEAQ (reference sequence). The CDR3 consists of 16 residues. CDR3 protein: CASSVSDESTNEKLFF. The DNA of the CDR3 is TGTGCCAGCAGCGTTAGTGACGAGTCAACTAATGAAAAACTGTTTTTT.

This clone was counted between two and nine times. This chain's CDR3 is CAWMTRGLTEAFF. The CDR3 DNA sequence: TGTGCCTGGATGACTAGAGGTCTCACTGAAGCTTTCTTT. The chain combines TRBV30 with TRBJ1-1; D unclear. This CDR3 has 13 residues. Germline assignment: CDR1 GTSNPN and CDR2 SVGIG (reference sequence). Trimming pared 4 bases from V and 4 bases from J, leaving 13 bases between.

The V call is TRBV27, the J call TRBJ2-7, with TRBD1 identical over 7 bases. CDR3 size: 16 residues. The germline V gene encodes CDR1 MNHEY and CDR2 SMNVEV (reference sequence). V was pared by 5 bases and J by 0 bases, with 10 bases of the junction left unmatched. CDR3: CASSVQGQLNSYEQYF. The DNA of the CDR3 is TGTGCCAGCAGTGTTCAGGGACAGTTAAACTCCTACGAGCAGTACTTC.

The rearrangement joins TRBV5-1 to TRBJ2-6; 7 nucleotides align to TRBD1. V lost 4 bases and J lost 3; bases outside the gene matches: 10. The CDR3 covers 17 residues. Germline V gene sequence: CDR1 SGHRS, CDR2 YFSETQ. The CDR3 nucleotides read TGCGCCAGCAGCCGACAGGGACCCGAGGGTGGGGCCAACGTCCTGACTTTC. Translation: CASSRQGPEGGANVLTF.

The rearrangement uses TRBV27 and TRBJ2-5; 10 nucleotides match TRBD1. Germline CDR1 MNHEY, CDR2 SMNVEV (reference sequence). The length of the CDR3 is 15 residues. J was trimmed by 4 bases and V by 5 bases; bases with no gene match: 7. As DNA, the CDR3 is TGTGCCAGCAGTCCCCGGACAGGGGGGAGAGAGACCCAGTACTTC. It translates to CASSPRTGGRETQYF.

This chain links TRBV9 with TRBJ2-1; D gene unclear. This CDR3 has 13 amino acids. The germline gives CDR1 SGDLS, CDR2 YYNGEE. V lost 4 bases and J 6 bases, leaving 11 bases between the germline ends. The CDR3 region has the DNA TGTGCCAGCAGCCGGGTCTCGATCAATGAGCAGTTCTTC. Its protein is CASSRVSINEQFF.

The gene calls are TRBV5-1 and TRBJ2-3; the match to TRBD1 covers 7 bases. From germline, CDR1 is SGHRS and CDR2 YFSETQ. The CDR3 has 14 residues. The junction had 4 bases not matched to a gene; V was cut back by 4 bases and J by 2 bases. CDR3 region: CASSAGTATDTQYF. CDR3 in DNA: TGCGCCAGCAGCGCAGGGACAGCCACAGATACGCAGTATTTT.

The chain carries TRBV7-9 and TRBJ2-2; D gene unclear. Germline CDR1 and CDR2: SEHNR and FQNEAQ (reference sequence). The CDR3 is made up of 13 amino acids. Trimming took off 1 base at V and 6 bases at J, with 6 bases between the two ends. The CDR3 sequence: CASSLGGAGELFF. CDR3 coding DNA: TGTGCCAGCAGCTTAGGTGGAGCCGGGGAGCTGTTTTTT.

The rearrangement joins TRBV2 to TRBJ2-7, with 10 bases fitting TRBD2. With 5 bases clipped from V and 6 bases from J, the junction kept 16 bases outside the gene matches. This CDR3 has 17 residues. From germline, CDR1 is SNHLY and CDR2 FYNNEI. The CDR3 protein is CASSQNRRTSGGSEQYV. In DNA, the CDR3 is TGTGCCAGCAGTCAAAACCGAAGGACTAGCGGCGGCAGCGAGCAGTACGTC.

The J gene is TRBJ1-1, the V gene TRBV6-6; D might be TRBD1 (5 bases). The V end lost 0 bases, the J end lost 11 bases, and 19 bases lay between the germline ends. This CDR3 contains 15 residues. The V gene's germline CDR1 is MNHNY and CDR2 SVGAGI (reference sequence). This chain's CDR3 is CASSYSAGFQVGAFF. CDR3 nucleotide sequence: TGTGCCAGCAGTTACTCTGCAGGGTTCCAGGTTGGTGCTTTCTTT.

This clone was observed a handful of times. This chain uses TRBV2 with TRBJ2-1; TRBD2 matches at 12 bases. Germline loops: CDR1 SNHLY, CDR2 FYNNEI. J lost 4 bases, V lost 7 bases, and 2 bases had no gene match. The CDR3 sequence is 14 residues long. In DNA form, the CDR3 reads TGTGCCAGCATCGGGACTAGCGGGTACAATGAGCAGTTCTTC. Residues: CASIGTSGYNEQFF.

The chain employs TRBV7-3 and TRBJ2-3, with D uncertain. The V end lost 1 base, the J end lost 4 bases, and 6 bases lay between the germline ends. The CDR3 has 13 amino acids. CDR1 is SGHTA and CDR2 is FQGTGA in the germline V gene. The CDR3 coding sequence is TGTGCCAGCAGCTTAATATTTGCAGATACGCAGTATTTT. Translating gives CASSLIFADTQYF.

The V call is TRBV6-1, the J call TRBJ1-5; D gene ambiguous. Trimming removed 7 bases from V and 4 bases from J, with 17 bases in between. The V gene's germline CDR1 is MNHNS and CDR2 SASEGT. There are 15 residues in the CDR3. As DNA, the CDR3 is TGTGCCAGCACCGGAAGCAATGGGGTGAATCAGCCCCAGCATTTT. Translating it yields CASTGSNGVNQPQHF.

This chain connects TRBV19 to TRBJ2-2, with D perhaps TRBD1 (6 bases). The CDR3 has 13 residues. V dropped 5 bases and J dropped 6 bases, with 10 bases sitting between them. The germline gives CDR1 LNHDA, CDR2 SQIVND (reference sequence). The CDR3 loop reads CASSAGTSGELFF. CDR3 DNA sequence: TGTGCCAGTAGTGCCGGGACATCCGGGGAGCTGTTTTTT.

The rearrangement joins TRBV4-1 to TRBJ2-3; weak D call: TRBD1 (6 bases). The V and J ends lost 4 bases and 0 bases respectively, with 23 bases between them. Germline V gene lookup returns CDR1 MGHRA and CDR2 YSYEKL. The CDR3 runs 19 residues. The CDR3 bases are TGCGCCAGCAGCCCACAGACAGGACAAAGAATAGCTAGCACAGATACGCAGTATTTT. This sequence encodes CASSPQTGQRIASTDTQYF.

The chain combines TRBV29-1 with TRBJ2-7; 7 positions match TRBD1. Germline lookup yields CDR1 SQVTM and CDR2 ANQGSEA. Germline trimming cut 7 bases from V and 2 bases from J; bases unmatched to any gene: 14. This CDR3 is 15 amino acids long. Here the CDR3 reads CSDQRLGTAPYEQYF. As DNA, the CDR3 is TGCAGCGACCAGCGGTTAGGGACAGCTCCCTACGAGCAGTACTTC.